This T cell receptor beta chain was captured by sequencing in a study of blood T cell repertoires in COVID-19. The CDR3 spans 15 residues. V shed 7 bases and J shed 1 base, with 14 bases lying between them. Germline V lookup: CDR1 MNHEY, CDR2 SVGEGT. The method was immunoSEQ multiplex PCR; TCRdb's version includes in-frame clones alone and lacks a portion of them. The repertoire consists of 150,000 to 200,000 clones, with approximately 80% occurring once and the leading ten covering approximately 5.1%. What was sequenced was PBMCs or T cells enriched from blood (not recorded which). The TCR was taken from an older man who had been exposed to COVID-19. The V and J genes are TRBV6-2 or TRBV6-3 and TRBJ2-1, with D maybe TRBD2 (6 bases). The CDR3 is CASNPLRGSYNEQFF. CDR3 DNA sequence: TGTGCCAGCAACCCTCTGCGGGGATCCTACAATGAGCAGTTCTTC.